A selection of T cell receptor beta chains follows, all from one sample in a study of breast tumors, draining lymph nodes, adjacent tissues. From the multiplex PCR reads, TCRdb called clonotypes with MiXCR, one entry per CDR3 protein. The table shows fewer than 150,000 distinct CDR3 sequences, with 21% occurring only once. The specimen was axillary lymph node tissue. Source of these receptors: a female donor with breast cancer. Some clones in this sample may be carry-over from other donors' samples. CDR3s include the opening cysteine and the closing phenylalanine or tryptophan. Each record gives: CDR3 protein, D gene, V gene. D genes are given only for firm matches.

CDR3aa: CASIGGSSGANVLTF; d_gene: .; v_gene: TRBV19
CDR3aa: CASSQGQGISGANVLTF; d_gene: TRBD1; v_gene: TRBV13
CDR3aa: CASSPGQGDPYEQYF; d_gene: TRBD1; v_gene: TRBV18
CDR3aa: CSARKTASSSNEQFF; d_gene: .; v_gene: TRBV20-1
CDR3aa: CASRPGQGDTGELFF; d_gene: TRBD1; v_gene: TRBV27
CDR3aa: CASSSRGTSGNGTQYF; d_gene: TRBD2; v_gene: TRBV13
CDR3aa: CSATIAASSYNEQFF; d_gene: .; v_gene: TRBV20-1
CDR3aa: CASSYVAREQYF; d_gene: .; v_gene: TRBV6-2/TRBV6-3
CDR3aa: CASSLGRQGHQPQHF; d_gene: .; v_gene: TRBV27
CDR3aa: CASSSASGVYNEQFF; d_gene: .; v_gene: TRBV5-1
CDR3aa: CASSILAGEQYF; d_gene: TRBD2; v_gene: TRBV6-6
CDR3aa: CASGRGLAGTYGETQYF; d_gene: TRBD2; v_gene: TRBV27
CDR3aa: CATATASGNTIYF; d_gene: .; v_gene: TRBV7-9
CDR3aa: CASRDPGQVNYEQYF; d_gene: TRBD1; v_gene: TRBV2
CDR3aa: CSLDRAGRADTQYF; d_gene: TRBD1; v_gene: TRBV29-1
CDR3aa: CASSLGGGLAGETSTDTQYF; d_gene: TRBD2; v_gene: TRBV7-9
CDR3aa: CASSDFGASYEQYF; d_gene: .; v_gene: TRBV2
CDR3aa: CASSSPMAGVINEQFF; d_gene: TRBD2; v_gene: TRBV13
CDR3aa: CSAHPDRGQVGYAF; d_gene: TRBD1; v_gene: TRBV20-1
CDR3aa: CASSLVAGFADTQYF; d_gene: TRBD2; v_gene: TRBV5-1
CDR3aa: CSAHLVRNYGYTF; d_gene: .; v_gene: TRBV20-1
CDR3aa: CASRSSGTARETQYF; d_gene: .; v_gene: TRBV10-2
CDR3aa: CASSLAPNEQYF; d_gene: .; v_gene: TRBV5-8
CDR3aa: CASSQTFRGYEQYF; d_gene: .; v_gene: TRBV3-1
CDR3aa: CASSPPYTSYTGELFF; d_gene: .; v_gene: TRBV18
CDR3aa: CASSLVLVGEQYF; d_gene: .; v_gene: TRBV11-2
CDR3aa: CASSLGGRGDYNEQFF; d_gene: .; v_gene: TRBV11-2
CDR3aa: CASSLILGETQYF; d_gene: .; v_gene: TRBV13
CDR3aa: CASRPQGGVVGTQYF; d_gene: .; v_gene: TRBV7-9
CDR3aa: CASSLGFGGYGYTF; d_gene: .; v_gene: TRBV7-9
CDR3aa: CASSSPSFGEQYF; d_gene: .; v_gene: TRBV12-3/TRBV12-4
CDR3aa: CSVEMTSGNYEQYF; d_gene: TRBD2; v_gene: TRBV29-1
CDR3aa: CASRAKLTGSGNTIYF; d_gene: .; v_gene: TRBV6-5
CDR3aa: CSVATSGSTDTQYF; d_gene: TRBD2; v_gene: TRBV29-1
CDR3aa: CSARSGRDRGYGVFTDTQYF; d_gene: TRBD1; v_gene: TRBV20-1
CDR3aa: CASSSLGRNYGYTF; d_gene: .; v_gene: TRBV6-5
CDR3aa: CATSARRAGFTYNEQFF; d_gene: TRBD2; v_gene: TRBV15
CDR3aa: CAGSFSGLAGYEQYF; d_gene: TRBD2; v_gene: TRBV28
CDR3aa: CSPGAEQYF; d_gene: .; v_gene: TRBV20-1
CDR3aa: CASSRGAGADYEQYF; d_gene: TRBD2; v_gene: TRBV5-6
CDR3aa: CSVGGVAAAGYGYTF; d_gene: .; v_gene: TRBV29-1
CDR3aa: CSARDSGNSYEQYF; d_gene: TRBD2; v_gene: TRBV20-1
CDR3aa: CASSQAKEGLYEQYF; d_gene: .; v_gene: TRBV4-1
CDR3aa: CSVSTGHPNTEAFF; d_gene: .; v_gene: TRBV29-1
CDR3aa: CASRPKLVEKLFF; d_gene: .; v_gene: TRBV12-3/TRBV12-4